These 6 T cell receptor beta chains came from one sample sequenced in a study of cytomegalovirus exposure and HLA in healthy donors. PCR employed 60 Vbeta and 13 Jbeta primers. Produced via immunoSEQ multiplex PCR; TCRdb's table is partial and in-frame only. The sample shows approximately 150,000 clones, about 80% of them seen only once. Sequenced material: PBMCs. These TCRs come from a woman in her 40s in good health and CMV-seronegative.

CDR3 nucleotide sequence: TGTGCCAGCAGCCAAGAGGGGGAGGTTGATACGCAGTATTTT. This translates into CASSQEGEVDTQYF. V is TRBV4-2 and J is TRBJ2-3, with D possibly matching TRBD2 (6 bases). Looked up from germline, CDR1 is LGHNA and CDR2 is YNFKEQ. CDR3 length: 14 residues. V was trimmed by 0 bases and J by 6 bases, leaving 10 bases between them.

This chain links TRBV5-1 with TRBJ2-3, with 13 bases lining up with TRBD2. Germline assignment: CDR1 SGHRS and CDR2 YFSETQ. There are 23 residues in the CDR3. The trim removed 1 base at V and 1 base at J, leaving 21 bases unmatched. This chain's CDR3 is CASSLRGTYVPGLAGRGTDTQYF. CDR3 coding DNA: TGCGCCAGCAGCTTGAGAGGGACCTACGTTCCGGGACTAGCGGGGAGGGGCACAGATACGCAGTATTTT.

V and J are TRBV7-8 and TRBJ2-7; 10 nucleotides line up with TRBD2. Germline V gives CDR1 SGHVS, CDR2 FQNEAQ. The CDR3 has 15 amino acids. V was clipped by 5 bases and J by 2 bases; unmatched bases: 6. This CDR3 reads CASSVGTSEPYEQYF. The CDR3 DNA reads as TGTGCCAGCAGCGTCGGGACTAGCGAACCCTACGAGCAGTACTTC.

The J gene is TRBJ2-7, the V gene TRBV6-1, with 8 bases lining up with TRBD2. V was pared by 8 bases and J by 3 bases, with 6 bases of the junction left unmatched. This CDR3 has 13 residues. The germline V gene has CDR1 MNHNS and CDR2 SASEGT. The CDR3 bases are TGTGCCAGCGGTTCTGGGACTAGCTACGAGCAGTACTTC. It codes for CASGSGTSYEQYF.

Comment on this clone: At one boundary the junction diverges from the germline segment, which might be a read error. This chain joins TRBV7-9 and TRBJ1-4; TRBD1 is a possible D gene (6 bases). From germline, CDR1 is SEHNR and CDR2 FQNEAQ (reference sequence). The CDR3 length is 13 residues. The CDR3 DNA is TGTTCCAGCAGCTTCAGGGGAGACGAAAAACTGTTTTTT. This encodes CSSSFRGDEKLFF.

The chain uses TRBV7-8 and TRBJ1-5; the D gene is possibly TRBD1 (6 bases). The germline CDR1 and CDR2 sequences are SGHVS and FQNEAQ. CDR3 length equals 14 residues. V gave up 5 bases and J gave up 1 base, with 9 bases separating them. The DNA of the CDR3 is TGTGCCAGCAGCAAAGACAGGAGCAATCAGCCCCAGCATTTT. Residues: CASSKDRSNQPQHF. The complete variable domain, with remaining parts taken from reference TRBV7-8 and TRBJ1-5, reads GAGVSQSPRYKVAKRGQDVALRCDPISGHVSLFWYQQALGQGPEFLTYFQNEAQLDKSGLPSDRFFAERPEGSVSTLKIQRTQQEDSAVYLCASSKDRSNQPQHFGDGTRLSIL.